This entry lists 31 T cell receptor beta chains sequenced from one sample in a study of shared clonotypes between healthy human individuals. Here immunoSEQ multiplex PCR was the method, and the copy in TCRdb shows in-frame clones only, minus some. Among some 550,000 clones, approximately 97% were seen once, and the ten largest hold about 0.057%. The sequenced sample consisted of naive CD4+ T cells sorted from blood. Sample subset: CD45RA+ positively selected. The receptor set was obtained from a woman aged 25 to 45 in good health.

The chain is built from TRBV6-6 and TRBJ2-1, with 8 bases lining up with TRBD1. Trimming at V came to 6 bases and at J to 8 bases, leaving 12 bases not matched to a gene. Germline V gene lookup returns CDR1 MNHNY and CDR2 SVGAGI (reference sequence). This CDR3 has 15 residues. The CDR3 loop reads CASSYSGQVSDEQFF. CDR3 nucleotide sequence: TGTGCCAGCAGCTATTCGGGACAGGTTAGCGATGAGCAGTTCTTC.

The chain recombines TRBV5-1 with TRBJ1-2, with D maybe TRBD1 (5 bases). Germline V gene sequence: CDR1 SGHRS, CDR2 YFSETQ. This CDR3 region has 13 residues. V was shortened by 3 bases and J by 3 bases, with 9 bases between the two germline ends. Here the CDR3 DNA reads TGCGCCAGCAGCTCACAGGATGACTATGGCTACACCTTC. Protein product: CASSSQDDYGYTF.

The chain carries TRBV2 and TRBJ2-5, with D maybe TRBD1 (6 bases). The germline V gene has CDR1 SNHLY and CDR2 FYNNEI. Trimming pared 7 bases from V and 0 bases from J, leaving 12 bases between. The CDR3 covers 14 residues. The CDR3 reads CASTRQGHQETQYF. CDR3 DNA: TGTGCCAGCACCAGGCAGGGGCACCAAGAGACCCAGTACTTC.

The chain carries TRBV28 and TRBJ1-1; D call uncertain. V was cut by 5 bases and J by 1 base, with 8 bases left in between. Germline CDR1 MDHEN, CDR2 SYDVKM. This CDR3 spans 13 amino acids. The CDR3 is CASSAYENTEAFF. The DNA for the CDR3 is TGTGCCAGCAGTGCGTATGAGAACACTGAAGCTTTCTTT.

The chain recombines TRBV29-1 with TRBJ2-7; TRBD2 agrees at 7 bases. The CDR3 sequence is 13 residues long. Germline loops: CDR1 SQVTM, CDR2 ANQGSEA. Trimming cost V 7 bases and J 3 bases; bases outside gene matches: 9. Here the CDR3 reads CSGQRERGYEQYF. DNA for the CDR3: TGCAGCGGTCAGCGGGAACGAGGCTACGAGCAGTACTTC.

The rearrangement joins TRBV7-6 to TRBJ2-7; D may match TRBD1 or TRBD2 (5 bases each). Germline V gives CDR1 SGHVS, CDR2 FNYEAQ. The CDR3 is made up of 14 amino acids. Deletions cut 5 bases from V and 3 bases from J, with 14 bases between. This CDR3 is CASSDRGRFYEQYF. The CDR3 DNA is TGTGCCAGCAGCGACCGGGGCAGATTCTACGAGCAGTACTTC.

The chain recombines TRBV11-2 with TRBJ1-4, with D perhaps TRBD1 (5 bases). V was shortened by 4 bases and J by 8 bases, with 23 bases between the two germline ends. The CDR3 spans 17 residues. Germline V CDR1 and CDR2: SGHAT, FQNNGV. CDR3 protein: CASSSRRGAGPGEKLFF. The CDR3 region has the DNA TGTGCCAGCAGCTCCCGCCGTGGGGCAGGGCCGGGGGAAAAACTGTTTTTT.

The rearrangement links TRBV7-9 to TRBJ1-1, with 7 bases that match TRBD1. With 5 bases clipped from V and 4 bases from J, the junction kept 7 bases outside the gene matches. Germline V gene lookup returns CDR1 SEHNR and CDR2 FQNEAQ (reference sequence). The CDR3 runs 14 residues. Here the CDR3 DNA reads TGTGCCAGCAGCATCCAGGGGGGTGGCACTGAAGCTTTCTTT. It translates to CASSIQGGGTEAFF.

About this clone itself: A junction boundary mismatches the germline segment, possibly from a read error. This chain joins TRBV2 and TRBJ2-7; D may be TRBD2 (5 bases). Germline assignment: CDR1 SNHLY and CDR2 FYNNEI. The CDR3 sequence is 14 residues long. The chain's CDR3 is CASSLDGISHEQYF. DNA for the CDR3: TGTGCCAGCAGTTTGGACGGGATCTCCCACGAGCAGTACTTC.

The chain employs TRBV7-9 and TRBJ2-1; a weak D match, TRBD2 (6 bases). The germline V gene has CDR1 SEHNR and CDR2 FQNEAQ (reference sequence). The CDR3 runs to 15 residues. The V gene lost 5 bases and the J gene lost 3 bases, with 14 bases spanning the gap. CDR3 nucleotide sequence: TGTGCCAGCAGCGGTGTCGGGCGGGGCTACAATGAGCAGTTCTTC. Translated: CASSGVGRGYNEQFF.

The chain has TRBV4-2 and TRBJ2-5, with 8 bases lining up with TRBD2. CDR1 is LGHNA, CDR2 YNFKEQ, per germline. This CDR3 region has 15 residues. V shed 0 bases and J 2 bases; nucleotides not matched to a gene: 2. DNA for the CDR3: TGTGCCAGCAGCCAAGAGGGCGGGAGGCAAGAGACCCAGTACTTC. This sequence encodes CASSQEGGRQETQYF.

The chain joins TRBV4-1 to TRBJ1-4, with D possibly TRBD1 on 5 matching bases. V lost 0 bases and J 7 bases, leaving 12 bases between the germline ends. This CDR3 contains 15 residues. Germline assignment: CDR1 MGHRA and CDR2 YSYEKL. The CDR3 DNA sequence: TGCGCCAGCAGCCAAGATCAGGGAAGAAGTGAAAAACTGTTTTTT. This sequence encodes CASSQDQGRSEKLFF.

V and J are TRBV18 and TRBJ1-5; D possibly corresponds to TRBD1 (5 bases). V was clipped by 3 bases and J by 5 bases, with 11 bases between them. The CDR3 is made up of 14 amino acids. In germline, CDR1 is KGHSH, CDR2 LQKENI. The CDR3 region is CASSPLGVDQPQHF. The DNA for the CDR3 is TGTGCCAGCTCACCCTTAGGGGTGGATCAGCCCCAGCATTTT.

This rearrangement joins TRBV2 to TRBJ2-7; 8 bases are a match to TRBD1. The V segment lost 3 bases and the J segment 6 bases; nucleotides outside the gene matches: 7. CDR1 is SNHLY, CDR2 FYNNEI, per germline. The CDR3 length is 14 residues. The CDR3 bases are TGTGCCAGCAGTGATCAGGGGGCGTTGGGCGAGCAGTACTTC. This gives the protein CASSDQGALGEQYF.

The chain carries TRBV18 and TRBJ2-1; TRBD2 might be the D (6 bases). The CDR3 runs to 14 residues. Between the trimmed V and J ends, which lost 4 bases and 6 bases, there was a span of 13 bases. Looked up from germline, CDR1 is KGHSH and CDR2 is LQKENI. The CDR3 loop is CASSQNRDSNEQFF. The CDR3 bases are TGTGCCAGCTCACAAAACCGGGACTCCAATGAGCAGTTCTTC.

A note on this clone: This sample includes further DNA sequences coding for the same CDR3. The chain recombines TRBV28 with TRBJ2-7; D ambiguous. Trimming took 2 bases from V and 2 from J, leaving 7 bases between them. CDR1 is MDHEN and CDR2 is SYDVKM in the germline V gene. This CDR3 comprises 13 residues. In nucleotides, the CDR3 is TGTGCCAGCAGTTTAGGGCCCACCTACGAGCAGTACTTC. This encodes CASSLGPTYEQYF.

CDR3 in amino acids: CASSEGTSGRTGELFF. CDR3 sequence (DNA): TGTGCCAGCAGCGAAGGGACTAGCGGGAGGACCGGGGAGCTGTTTTTT. The chain links TRBV7-9 to TRBJ2-2; 15 nucleotides agree with TRBD2. The CDR3 contains 16 residues. Trimming at V came to 5 bases and at J to 5 bases, leaving 3 bases not matched to a gene. Germline V CDR1 and CDR2: SEHNR, FQNEAQ (reference sequence).

The chain combines TRBV5-1 with TRBJ2-4; D is ambiguous. This CDR3 has 16 residues. Trimming shortened V by 3 bases and J by 1 base, and 14 bases separated the two germline ends. CDR1 and CDR2 from the germline V gene are SGHRS and YFSETQ. The CDR3 is CASSSSEFLAKNIQYF. The DNA for the CDR3 is TGCGCCAGCAGCTCCAGTGAATTTCTGGCCAAAAACATTCAGTACTTC.

This clone showed up just once. The same CDR3 is also encoded by other DNA sequences in this sample. The V and J genes are TRBV6-5 and TRBJ2-1; 10 positions agree with TRBD1. The CDR3 contains 15 residues. V gave up 4 bases and J gave up 4 bases; unmatched junction bases: 4. CDR1 and CDR2 (germline): MNHEY, SVGAGI. The CDR3 sequence: CASSSDRGPYNEQFF. DNA of the CDR3: TGTGCCAGCAGTTCCGACAGGGGGCCGTACAATGAGCAGTTCTTC.

The V and J genes are TRBV27 and TRBJ1-1, with D perhaps matching TRBD1 (5 bases). The germline V and J ends were trimmed by 7 bases and 4 bases, with 13 bases remaining between them. Germline V lookup: CDR1 MNHEY, CDR2 SMNVEV (reference sequence). CDR3 length equals 13 residues. The CDR3 DNA reads TGTGCCAGCACCCGCGGGGGGAGCACTGAAGCTTTCTTT. Protein product: CASTRGGSTEAFF.

This clone was found once. V is TRBV5-1 and J is TRBJ2-7, with TRBD1 matching 8 bases. CDR1 SGHRS and CDR2 YFSETQ come from the germline V gene. J gave up 7 bases and V 0 bases, and 9 bases lay outside the gene matches. The CDR3 runs 15 residues. CDR3: CASSLAPGGQEEQYF. The CDR3, as DNA: TGCGCCAGCAGCTTGGCCCCAGGGGGCCAGGAAGAGCAGTACTTC.

The V call is TRBV27, the J call TRBJ1-5; D perhaps matches TRBD1 (6 bases). V was shortened by 5 bases and J by 4 bases, with 12 bases between the two germline ends. Germline V CDR1 and CDR2: MNHEY, SMNVEV (reference sequence). The CDR3 runs to 14 residues. Here the CDR3 DNA reads TGTGCCAGCAGTCATCGACAGGCTAATCAGCCCCAGCATTTT. Protein sequence: CASSHRQANQPQHF.

V gene TRBV7-9 combines with J gene TRBJ2-5, with 16 positions matching TRBD2. Per the germline V gene, CDR1 is SEHNR and CDR2 is FQNEAQ (reference sequence). J lost 1 base, V lost 5 bases, and 4 bases had no gene match. The CDR3 length is 17 residues. CDR3 nucleotides: TGTGCCAGCAGCACGGGACTAGCGGGAGGGACCCAAGAGACCCAGTACTTC. This codes for CASSTGLAGGTQETQYF.

J is TRBJ2-7 and V is TRBV28, with D tentatively TRBD2 (5 bases). Per germline, CDR1 MDHEN and CDR2 SYDVKM. V lost 5 bases and J lost 2, with 16 bases in between. There are 15 residues in the CDR3. CDR3 region: CASSLPGKATYEQYF. The CDR3 nucleotides are TGTGCCAGCAGTCTGCCGGGGAAGGCGACCTACGAGCAGTACTTC.

The J gene is TRBJ1-2, the V gene TRBV5-5, with TRBD1 matching 7 bases. Per germline, CDR1 SGHKS and CDR2 YYEKEE (reference sequence). The CDR3 length is 12 residues. The J segment lost 8 bases and the V segment lost 4 bases, leaving 5 bases of the junction unmatched. The CDR3, as DNA: TGTGCCAGCAGCCCGACAGGGACAGGCTACACCTTC. Its protein product is CASSPTGTGYTF.

This chain connects TRBV19 to TRBJ1-4, with D unclear. Germline values: CDR1 LNHDA, CDR2 SQIVND (reference sequence). Trimming cost V 6 bases and J 10 bases, with 12 bases left between them. This CDR3 has 12 amino acids. Written as DNA, the CDR3 is TGTGCCAGTAGAACAAGGCGGGGAAAACTGTTTTTT. Its protein product is CASRTRRGKLFF.

V and J are TRBV7-8 and TRBJ1-5; 9 positions match TRBD1. Germline-derived CDR1 and CDR2 are SGHVS and FQNEAQ. With V trimmed by 5 bases and J by 2 bases, 10 bases remained unmatched. The CDR3 is 17 residues long. CDR3 bases: TGTGCCAGCAGCCTCCGGGACAGGGACAGTGGCAATCAGCCCCAGCATTTT. It specifies CASSLRDRDSGNQPQHF.

The chain carries TRBV7-9 and TRBJ1-6; D is ambiguous. There are 13 residues in the CDR3. Germline V gene data show CDR1 as SEHNR and CDR2 as FQNEAQ (reference sequence). V was pared by 3 bases and J by 7 bases, with 7 bases between. The CDR3 reads CASSFGVNSPLHF. The CDR3 region has the DNA TGTGCCAGCAGCTTCGGTGTGAATTCACCCCTCCACTTT. The entire variable domain, with the rest obtained from reference TRBV7-9 and TRBJ1-6, is as follows: DTGVSQNPRHKITKRGQNVTFRCDPISEHNRLYWYRQTLGQGPEFLTYFQNEAQLEKSRLLSDRFSAERPKGSFSTLEIQRTEQGDSAMYLCASSFGVNSPLHFGNGTRLTVT.

The chain combines TRBV5-4 with TRBJ2-7, with 9 bases fitting TRBD2. The CDR3 spans 14 residues. V dropped 7 bases and J dropped 5; count of bases not matched to a gene: 10. Per germline, CDR1 SGHNT and CDR2 YYREEE (reference sequence). The DNA of the CDR3 is TGTGCCAGCTCCCAGCAGGCGGGGGGGGACGAGCAGTACTTC. This gives the protein CASSQQAGGDEQYF.

The V call is TRBV2, the J call TRBJ1-1; D remains ambiguous. Trimming took 3 bases from V and 1 from J, leaving 6 bases between them. In germline, CDR1 is SNHLY, CDR2 FYNNEI. The length of the CDR3 is 13 residues. The CDR3 sequence is CASSERENTEAFF. The CDR3 nucleotides are TGTGCCAGCAGTGAGAGGGAGAACACTGAAGCTTTCTTT.

V gene TRBV5-1 combines with J gene TRBJ2-7, with unresolved D. The CDR3 consists of 14 residues. From germline, CDR1 is SGHRS and CDR2 YFSETQ. V was trimmed by 4 bases and J by 5 bases, leaving 16 bases between them. CDR3 in DNA: TGCGCCAGCAGCCCCGTGAAGGGTGGCGACGAGCAGTACTTC. As protein: CASSPVKGGDEQYF.